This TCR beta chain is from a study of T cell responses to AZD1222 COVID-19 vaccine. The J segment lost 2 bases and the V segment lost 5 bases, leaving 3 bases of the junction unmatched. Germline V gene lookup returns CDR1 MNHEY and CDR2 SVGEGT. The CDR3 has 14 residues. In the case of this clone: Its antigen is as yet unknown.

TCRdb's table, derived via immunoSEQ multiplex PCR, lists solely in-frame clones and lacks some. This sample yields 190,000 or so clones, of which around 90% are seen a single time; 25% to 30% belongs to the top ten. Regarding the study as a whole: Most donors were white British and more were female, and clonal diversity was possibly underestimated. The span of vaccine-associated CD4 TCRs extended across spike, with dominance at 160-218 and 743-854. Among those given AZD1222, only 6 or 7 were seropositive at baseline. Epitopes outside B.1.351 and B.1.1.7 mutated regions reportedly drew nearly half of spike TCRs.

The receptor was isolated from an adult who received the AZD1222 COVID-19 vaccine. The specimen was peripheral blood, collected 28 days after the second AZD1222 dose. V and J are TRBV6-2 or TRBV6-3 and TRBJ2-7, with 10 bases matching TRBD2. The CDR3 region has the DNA TGTGCCAGCAGTCTAGCGGGAGTACCCTACGAGCAGTACTTC. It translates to CASSLAGVPYEQYF.